Listed here is a single T cell receptor beta chain. Its recognized antigen is unknown. No quality values exist for individual bases; no much larger clone is one base distant. The immunoSEQ Assay, a bias-controlled multiplex PCR, was used to amplify TCRbeta CDR3 regions from genomic DNA. For the original study's pipeline: Within the assay, amplification of reference gene primers was used to estimate how many nucleated cells each sample contained. To quantify the absolute abundance of each unique TCRbeta CDR3 rearrangement, sequence reads were collapsed and filtered. For each sample, productive Simpson clonality was calculated as the square root of Simpson's diversity index over productive rearrangements. The source is immuneACCESS, and TCRdb retained only in-frame sequences with V and J called. Part of the clones is not carried over; for the studies checked, unresolved V genes explain less than half of this, and the remainder is unexplained. V and J calls and clone size are as listed in that table; D and trimming were resolved from the DNA. The sample data list fewer than 200,000 clones, and around 86% of these were observed just once. The ten largest clones represent more than 7.5% of the sample.

The collaborating institutions used their own protocols to collect whole blood in K2EDTA tubes. For TCRbeta analysis, collaborators shipped samples in one of three forms: frozen whole blood, isolated PBMCs, or DNA extracted from either of those sample types. This sample is drawn from a study of blood T cell repertoires in COVID-19 (dated by TCRdb to the early 2020s). The study in broad terms: The collaborator samples originated in the United States, Italy and Spain and spanned the acute and convalescent phases of COVID-19. The material from the prospective study consisted of cDNA or gDNA derived from T cells, B-cell-depleted T cells, or PBMCs. Where available, HLA class I and class II types were taken from metadata supplied by the sample provider and were not determined by assay-based typing. The repertoires were released in a freely available public database meant as a resource for research on the immune response to SARS-CoV-2. A de-identified subject ID, COVID-19 status, age in years and sex were almost always included in the sample metadata. Subjects who had been exposed to COVID-19, were actively infected with it, or had recovered from it provided the deeply sampled blood TCRbeta repertoires that made up the dataset. The samples were drawn from two sources: the first 160 participants of the ongoing ImmuneRACE study, and some 1,300 subjects contributed by 6 global collaborators.

The paper as a whole reports these results and caveats: Clinical and demographic metadata were provided uncurated, with the amount varying by source and participant.

The TCR comes from a middle-aged man with active or convalescent COVID-19. Sequences were obtained from peripheral blood.

At the DNA level, the sequence is TGTGCCAGCAGCTTCGGGACCTACAATGAGCAGTTCTTC. It specifies CASSFGTYNEQFF. Recombination linked TRBV7-7 to TRBJ2-1; the best D guess is TRBD2, with 5 bases matching. V lost 3 bases and J lost 2 bases; the stretch between them is 5 bases long. CDR3 length: 13 amino acids, cysteine to phenylalanine. The CDR3 DNA has 39 bases and is translated from base 1. Via the germline V gene (reference sequence), CDR1 is SSHAT and CDR2 FNYEAQ. When the CDR3 is completed using the reference TRBV7-7 and TRBJ2-1 genes on either side, the full variable domain is GAGVSQSPRYKVTKRGQDVTLRCDPISSHATLYWYQQALGQGPEFLTYFNYEAQPDKSGLPSDRFSAERPEGSISTLTIQRTEQRDSAMYRCASSFGTYNEQFFGPGTRLTVL.